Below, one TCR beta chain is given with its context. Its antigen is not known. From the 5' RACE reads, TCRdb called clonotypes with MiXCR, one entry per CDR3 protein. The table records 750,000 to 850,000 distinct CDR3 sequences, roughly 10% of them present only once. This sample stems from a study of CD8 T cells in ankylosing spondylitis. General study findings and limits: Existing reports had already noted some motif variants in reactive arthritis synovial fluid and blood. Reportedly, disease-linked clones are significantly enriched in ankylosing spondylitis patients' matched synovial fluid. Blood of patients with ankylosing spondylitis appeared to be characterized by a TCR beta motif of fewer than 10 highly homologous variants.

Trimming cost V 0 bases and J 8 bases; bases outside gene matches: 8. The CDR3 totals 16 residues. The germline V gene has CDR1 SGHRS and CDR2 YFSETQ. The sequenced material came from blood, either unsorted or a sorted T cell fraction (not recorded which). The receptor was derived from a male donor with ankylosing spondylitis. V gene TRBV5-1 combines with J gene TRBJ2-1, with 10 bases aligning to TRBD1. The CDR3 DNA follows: TGCGCCAGCAGCTTGGCCGGGGGACAGGGGATGTATGAGCAGTTCTTC. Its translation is CASSLAGGQGMYEQFF. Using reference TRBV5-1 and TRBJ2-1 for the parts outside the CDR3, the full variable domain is KAGVTQTPRYLIKTRGQQVTLSCSPISGHRSVSWYQQTPGQGLQFLFEYFSETQRNKGNFPGRFSGRQFSNSRSEMNVSTLELGDSALYLCASSLAGGQGMYEQFFGPGTRLTVL.